A selection of T cell receptor beta chains follows, all from one sample in a study of cytomegalovirus exposure and HLA in healthy donors. TCRdb keeps only in-frame clones here, not all; method: immunoSEQ multiplex PCR. This table has 95,000 to 150,000 clones, roughly 76% appearing once. Sequences were obtained from PBMCs. All receptors derive from a man aged 25-45 years in good health and CMV-seronegative. CDR3s include the opening cysteine and the closing phenylalanine or tryptophan. Each record gives: CDR3 length, J gene, clone size, V gene, D gene, CDR3 protein, CDR3 DNA. D genes are given only for firm matches. The size of a clone is reported for some rows only, either as once, few or many, or as a class for expanded clones.

16,TRBJ2-2,NA,TRBV2,TRBD2,CASSEHGGANTGELFF,TGTGCCAGCAGTGAACACGGGGGGGCGAACACCGGGGAGCTGTTTTTT
14,TRBJ2-3,NA,TRBV5-1,NA,CASSHPARPGTQYF,TGCGCCAGCTCCCACCCAGCCCGGCCGGGTACGCAGTATTTT
15,TRBJ1-6,NA,TRBV5-1,NA,CASSRTPERDSPLHF,TGCGCCAGCAGCCGCACACCCGAGAGGGATTCACCCCTCCACTTT
15,TRBJ1-2,few,TRBV5-1,TRBD1,CASSMTGSHDYGYTF,TGCGCCAGCAGCATGACAGGGAGTCATGACTATGGCTACACCTTC
15,TRBJ1-1,NA,TRBV19,TRBD1,CASTAGQRLNTEAFF,TGTGCCAGTACCGCGGGACAGCGATTGAACACTGAAGCTTTCTTT
13,TRBJ2-1,NA,TRBV6-5,TRBD2,CASTGGTYNEQFF,TGTGCCAGCACGGGGGGAACATACAATGAGCAGTTCTTC
17,TRBJ2-1,NA,TRBV28,TRBD2,CASSFIGLRGGLNEQFF,TGTGCCAGCAGTTTCATAGGTTTGCGGGGGGGCTTAAATGAGCAGTTCTTC
13,TRBJ2-7,NA,TRBV5-4,NA,CASSLKGGGEQYF,TGTGCCAGCAGCTTGAAGGGGGGGGGCGAGCAGTACTTC
14,TRBJ2-5,NA,TRBV5-8,TRBD1,CASSDRVNTETQYF,TGTGCCAGCAGCGACAGGGTTAATACAGAGACCCAGTACTTC
15,TRBJ2-3,NA,TRBV9,TRBD1,CASSVLTGAADTQYF,TGTGCCAGCAGCGTATTGACAGGGGCCGCAGATACGCAGTATTTT
14,TRBJ2-1,NA,TRBV19,NA,CASSISGRYNEQFF,TGTGCCAGTAGTATAAGCGGCAGGTACAATGAGCAGTTCTTC
14,TRBJ1-6,NA,TRBV4-1,TRBD1,CASSLSGTDSPLHF,TGCGCCAGCAGCCTCTCGGGGACAGACTCACCCCTCCACTTT
15,TRBJ2-3,NA,TRBV6-4,NA,CASSEVGVTTDTQYF,TGTGCCAGCAGTGAGGTCGGGGTCACCACAGATACGCAGTATTTT
16,TRBJ2-1,NA,TRBV5-4,NA,CASSFPLNRQTNEQFF,TGTGCCAGCAGCTTTCCATTGAACAGGCAAACCAATGAGCAGTTCTTC
12,TRBJ2-1,NA,TRBV5-1,NA,CASSRGGDEQFF,TGCGCCAGCTCCAGGGGCGGAGATGAGCAGTTCTTC
15,TRBJ2-1,NA,TRBV27,TRBD2,CASRAGTSGPNEQFF,TGTGCCAGCAGGGCCGGGACTAGCGGACCCAATGAGCAGTTCTTC
17,TRBJ1-4,few,TRBV7-2,NA,CASSQVRDGGANEKLFF,TGTGCCAGCAGCCAAGTCCGGGACGGGGGGGCTAATGAAAAACTGTTTTTT
14,TRBJ2-5,NA,TRBV5-6,NA,CASSLGGVQETQYF,TGTGCCAGCAGCTTGGGGGGGGTGCAGGAGACCCAGTACTTC
18,TRBJ2-3,few,TRBV5-1,TRBD2,CASSSSFLAGRLTDTQYF,TGCGCCAGCAGCTCGTCGTTCCTAGCGGGGAGACTCACAGATACGCAGTATTTT
14,TRBJ2-7,NA,TRBV4-3,NA,CASSQGTGFDEQYF,TGCGCCAGCAGCCAAGGTACGGGGTTCGACGAGCAGTACTTC
14,TRBJ2-5,NA,TRBV4-1,NA,CASSQEGDAETQYF,TGCGCCAGCAGCCAAGAGGGAGATGCCGAGACCCAGTACTTC
15,TRBJ1-3,NA,TRBV28,TRBD1,CASSLGQGAGNTIYF,TGTGCCAGCAGTTTGGGACAGGGGGCTGGAAACACCATATATTTT
14,TRBJ2-1,NA,TRBV28,TRBD1,CASSDGQGWNEQFF,TGTGCCAGCAGTGACGGACAGGGATGGAATGAGCAGTTCTTC
11,TRBJ2-7,NA,TRBV29-1,TRBD1,CSVATGDEQYF,TGCAGCGTCGCGACAGGGGACGAGCAGTACTTC
15,TRBJ2-3,NA,TRBV11-2,TRBD1,CASSRDRGLTDTQYF,TGTGCCAGCAGCCGGGACAGGGGGCTAACAGATACGCAGTATTTT
13,TRBJ2-5,NA,TRBV9,NA,CASSLGEDATQYF,TGTGCCAGCTCGCTGGGGGAGGATGCGACCCAGTACTTC
15,TRBJ1-4,once,TRBV5-4,NA,CASSLATERNEKLFF,TGTGCCAGCAGCTTGGCAACAGAACGTAATGAAAAACTGTTTTTT
17,TRBJ2-2,NA,TRBV5-1,NA,CASSYSGSTPNTGELFF,TGCGCCAGCAGCTACTCGGGATCCACTCCGAACACCGGGGAGCTGTTTTTT
17,TRBJ2-7,NA,TRBV10-1,TRBD2,CASSEAPPGLAEGEQYF,TGCGCCAGCAGTGAGGCACCACCGGGACTAGCCGAGGGCGAGCAGTACTTC
15,TRBJ2-3,NA,TRBV5-6,NA,CASSFLRGSTDTQYF,TGTGCCAGCAGCTTCTTGAGAGGGAGCACAGATACGCAGTATTTT
14,TRBJ1-1,NA,TRBV5-1,NA,CASSLGQGLFGAFF,TGCGCCAGCAGCTTGGGGCAGGGACTTTTTGGAGCTTTCTTT
15,TRBJ2-3,once,TRBV2,TRBD2,CASRWIGGGWDTQYF,TGTGCCAGCAGGTGGATAGGCGGGGGGTGGGATACGCAGTATTTT
17,TRBJ2-1,NA,TRBV9,TRBD2,CASSVDIAGGPRDEQFF,TGTGCCAGCAGCGTCGACATAGCGGGGGGGCCTAGGGATGAGCAGTTCTTC
13,TRBJ2-3,NA,TRBV7-9,NA,CASSAPRPDTQYF,TGTGCCAGCAGCGCCCCTAGGCCAGATACGCAGTATTTT
14,TRBJ1-6,once,TRBV10-2,TRBD1,CASSARDRGRPLHF,TGCGCCAGCAGTGCTAGGGACAGGGGGAGGCCCCTCCACTTT
13,TRBJ2-1,NA,TRBV29-1,TRBD2,CSAAGGNINEQFF,TGCAGCGCCGCGGGGGGCAACATCAATGAGCAGTTCTTC
10,TRBJ2-7,once,TRBV20-1,NA,CSASFGEQYF,TGCAGTGCTAGTTTCGGGGAGCAGTACTTC
17,TRBJ2-7,NA,TRBV4-3,TRBD1,CASSQESKDRGIYEQYF,TGCGCCAGCAGCCAAGAGTCCAAGGACAGGGGAATATACGAGCAGTACTTC
13,TRBJ2-3,NA,TRBV9,NA,CASSAAGTDTQYF,TGTGCCAGCAGCGCTGCGGGCACAGATACGCAGTATTTT
19,TRBJ2-2,once,TRBV7-8,NA,CASSFYSLGLRANTGELFF,TGTGCCAGCAGCTTTTATTCCTTAGGCCTCCGGGCGAACACCGGGGAGCTGTTTTTT
18,TRBJ1-6,NA,TRBV10-3,TRBD1,CAIKAGTGVLGYNSPLHF,TGTGCCATCAAAGCCGGGACAGGGGTTCTTGGCTATAATTCACCCCTCCACTTT
11,TRBJ1-1,NA,TRBV7-8,NA,CASLLADEAFF,TGTGCCAGCCTGTTGGCAGATGAAGCTTTCTTT
16,TRBJ2-1,NA,TRBV27,TRBD2,CASSLASGVVYNEQFF,TGTGCCAGCAGTTTGGCTAGCGGTGTAGTCTACAATGAGCAGTTCTTC